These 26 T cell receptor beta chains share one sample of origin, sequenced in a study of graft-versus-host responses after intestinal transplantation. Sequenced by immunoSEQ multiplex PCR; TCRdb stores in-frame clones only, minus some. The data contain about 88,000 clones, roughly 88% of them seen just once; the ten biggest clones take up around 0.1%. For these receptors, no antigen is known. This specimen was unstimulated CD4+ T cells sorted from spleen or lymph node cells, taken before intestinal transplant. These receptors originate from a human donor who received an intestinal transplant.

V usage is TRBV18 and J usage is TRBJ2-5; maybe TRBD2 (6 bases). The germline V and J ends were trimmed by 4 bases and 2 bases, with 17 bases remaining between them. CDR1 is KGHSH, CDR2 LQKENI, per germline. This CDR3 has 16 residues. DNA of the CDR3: TGTGCCAGCTCACGCCAACTAGCAGGGTGGCAAGAGACCCAGTACTTC. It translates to CASSRQLAGWQETQYF.

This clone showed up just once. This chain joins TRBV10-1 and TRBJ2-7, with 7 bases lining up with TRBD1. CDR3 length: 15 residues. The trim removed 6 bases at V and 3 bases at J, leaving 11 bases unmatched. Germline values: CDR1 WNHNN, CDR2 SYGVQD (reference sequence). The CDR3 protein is CASSDYRDRYYEQYF. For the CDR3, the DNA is TGCGCCAGCAGCGACTACCGGGACAGATACTACGAGCAGTACTTC.

CDR3 nucleotide sequence: TGTGCCATCAGTGACGAGGATGGTTCACCCCTCCACTTT. Protein sequence: CAISDEDGSPLHF. The chain uses TRBV10-3 and TRBJ1-6; no clear D gene. This CDR3 is 13 amino acids long. Trimming took 3 bases from V and 9 from J, leaving 9 bases between them. Per germline, CDR1 ENHRY and CDR2 SYGVKD.

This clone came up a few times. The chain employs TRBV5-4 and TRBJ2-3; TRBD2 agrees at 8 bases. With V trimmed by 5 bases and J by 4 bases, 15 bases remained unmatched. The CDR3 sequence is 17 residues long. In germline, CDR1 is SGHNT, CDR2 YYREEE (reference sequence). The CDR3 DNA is TGTGCCAGCAGTGGGGCTAGCGGGTCCACCACCGCAGATACGCAGTATTTT. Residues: CASSGASGSTTADTQYF. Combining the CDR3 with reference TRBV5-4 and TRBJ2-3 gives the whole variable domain ETGVTQSPTHLIKTRGQQVTLRCSSQSGHNTVSWYQQALGQGPQFIFQYYREEENGRGNFPPRFSGLQFPNYSSELNVNALELDDSALYLCASSGASGSTTADTQYFGPGTRLTVL.

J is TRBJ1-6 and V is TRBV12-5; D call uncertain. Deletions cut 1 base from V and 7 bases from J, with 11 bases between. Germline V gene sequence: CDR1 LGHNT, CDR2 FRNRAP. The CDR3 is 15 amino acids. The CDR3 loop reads CASGLAVASNSPLHF. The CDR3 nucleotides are TGTGCTAGTGGTTTGGCAGTAGCCAGCAATTCACCCCTCCACTTT. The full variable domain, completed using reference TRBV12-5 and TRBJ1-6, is DARVTQTPRHKVTEMGQEVTMRCQPILGHNTVFWYRQTMMQGLELLAYFRNRAPLDDSGMPKDRFSAEMPDATLATLKIQPSEPRDSAVYFCASGLAVASNSPLHFGNGTRLTVT.

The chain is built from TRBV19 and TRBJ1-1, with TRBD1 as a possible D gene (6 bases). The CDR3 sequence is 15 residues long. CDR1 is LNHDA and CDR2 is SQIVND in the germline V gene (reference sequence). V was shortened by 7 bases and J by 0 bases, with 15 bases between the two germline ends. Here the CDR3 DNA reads TGTGCCAGTACCCCGGGCGACAGGATGAACACTGAAGCTTTCTTT. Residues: CASTPGDRMNTEAFF.

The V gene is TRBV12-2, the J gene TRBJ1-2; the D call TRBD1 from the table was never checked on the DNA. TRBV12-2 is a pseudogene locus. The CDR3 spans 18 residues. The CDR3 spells CASRSLFLDREANYGYTF. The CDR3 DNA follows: TGTGCAAGTCGCTCCCTCTTTTTAGACAGGGAGGCTAACTATGGCTACACCTTC.

CDR3 in amino acids: CASSLFGQQYF. The CDR3 DNA is TGCGCCAGCAGCTTGTTCGGACAGCAGTATTTT. V and J are TRBV5-1 and TRBJ2-3, with a tentative D call TRBD1 (5 bases). Germline V gives CDR1 SGHRS, CDR2 YFSETQ. Trimming took off 1 base at V and 11 bases at J, with 8 bases between the two ends. This CDR3 is 11 amino acids long.

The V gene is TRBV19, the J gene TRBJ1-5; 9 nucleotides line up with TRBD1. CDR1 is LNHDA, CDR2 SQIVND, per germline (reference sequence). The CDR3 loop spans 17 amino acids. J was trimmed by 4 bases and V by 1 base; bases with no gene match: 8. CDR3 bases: TGTGCCAGTAGTATAGTAACCGGGACAGGGTATAATCAGCCCCAGCATTTT. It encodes CASSIVTGTGYNQPQHF.

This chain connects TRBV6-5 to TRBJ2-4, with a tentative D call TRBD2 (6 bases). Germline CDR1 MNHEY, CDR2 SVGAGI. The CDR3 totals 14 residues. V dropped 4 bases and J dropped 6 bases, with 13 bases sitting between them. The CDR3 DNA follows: TGTGCCAGCAGTTGGGCGCGGGATGGAAACATTCAGTACTTC. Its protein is CASSWARDGNIQYF.

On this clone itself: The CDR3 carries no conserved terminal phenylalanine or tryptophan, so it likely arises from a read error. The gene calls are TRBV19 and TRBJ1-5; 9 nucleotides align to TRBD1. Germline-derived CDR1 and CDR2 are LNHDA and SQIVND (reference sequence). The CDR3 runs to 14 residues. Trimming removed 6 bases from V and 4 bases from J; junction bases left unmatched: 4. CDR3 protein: CASRNDRGNQPQHC. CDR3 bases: TGTGCCAGTAGAAACGACAGGGGGAATCAGCCCCAGCATTGT.

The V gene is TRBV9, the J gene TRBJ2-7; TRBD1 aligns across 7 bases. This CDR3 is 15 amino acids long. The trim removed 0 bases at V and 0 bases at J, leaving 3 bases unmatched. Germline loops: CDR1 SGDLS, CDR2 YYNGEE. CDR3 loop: CASSVGTGYSYEQYF. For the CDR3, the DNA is TGTGCCAGCAGCGTAGGGACAGGATACTCCTACGAGCAGTACTTC. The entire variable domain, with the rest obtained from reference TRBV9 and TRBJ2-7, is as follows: DSGVTQTPKHLITATGQRVTLRCSPRSGDLSVYWYQQSLDQGLQFLIQYYNGEERAKGNILERFSAQQFPDLHSELNLSSLELGDSALYFCASSVGTGYSYEQYFGPGTRLTVT.

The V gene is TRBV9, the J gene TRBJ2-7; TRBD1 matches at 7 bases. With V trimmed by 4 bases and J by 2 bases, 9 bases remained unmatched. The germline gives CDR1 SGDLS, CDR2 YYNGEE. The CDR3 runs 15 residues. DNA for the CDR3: TGTGCCAGCAGCTCCCCGAGGGGGCGACCCTACGAGCAGTACTTC. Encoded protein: CASSSPRGRPYEQYF.

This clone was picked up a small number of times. The CDR3 reads CASRAQIQGIGYTF. DNA for the CDR3: TGTGCCAGCAGGGCCCAAATTCAGGGAATAGGCTACACCTTC. The V gene is TRBV2, the J gene TRBJ1-2; D might be TRBD1 (5 bases). CDR3 size: 14 residues. Trimming took off 6 bases at V and 8 bases at J, with 19 bases between the two ends. CDR1 is SNHLY and CDR2 is FYNNEI in the germline V gene.

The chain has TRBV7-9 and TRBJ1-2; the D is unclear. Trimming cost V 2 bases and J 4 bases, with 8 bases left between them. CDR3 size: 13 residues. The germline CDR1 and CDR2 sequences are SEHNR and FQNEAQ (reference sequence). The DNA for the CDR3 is TGTGCCAGCAGCTTACGGGGAGCCTATGGCTACACCTTC. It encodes CASSLRGAYGYTF.

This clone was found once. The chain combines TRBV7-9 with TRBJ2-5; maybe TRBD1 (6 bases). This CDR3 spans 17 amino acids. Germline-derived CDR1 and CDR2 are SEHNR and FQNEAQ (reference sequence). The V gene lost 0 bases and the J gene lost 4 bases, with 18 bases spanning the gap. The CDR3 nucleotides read TGTGCCAGCAGCTTAGCGCACACAGCCCGAGGGGGAGAGACCCAGTACTTC. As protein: CASSLAHTARGGETQYF.

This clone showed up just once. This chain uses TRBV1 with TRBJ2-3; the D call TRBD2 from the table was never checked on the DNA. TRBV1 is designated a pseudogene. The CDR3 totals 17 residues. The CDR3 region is CTSNHRWRGTSTDTQYF. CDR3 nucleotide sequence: TGCACCAGCAACCACCGGTGGCGGGGTACTAGCACAGATACGCAGTATTTT.

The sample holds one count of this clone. CDR3 residues: CATSRDGTPNYGYTF. The CDR3 DNA reads TGTGCCACCAGCAGAGATGGGACACCTAACTATGGCTACACCTTC. The chain employs TRBV15 and TRBJ1-2; D might be TRBD1 (6 bases). The CDR3 is 15 residues long. The germline V and J ends were trimmed by 0 bases and 0 bases, with 8 bases remaining between them. Germline lookup yields CDR1 LNHNV and CDR2 YYDKDF (reference sequence).

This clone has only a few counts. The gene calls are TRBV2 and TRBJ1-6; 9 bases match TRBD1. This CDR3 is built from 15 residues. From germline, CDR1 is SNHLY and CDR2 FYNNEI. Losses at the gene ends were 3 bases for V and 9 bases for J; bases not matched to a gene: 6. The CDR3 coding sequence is TGTGCCAGCAGTGAGGGACAGGGTTTTACTTCACCCCTCCACTTT. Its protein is CASSEGQGFTSPLHF. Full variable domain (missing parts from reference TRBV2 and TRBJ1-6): EPEVTQTPSHQVTQMGQEVILRCVPISNHLYFYWYRQILGQKVEFLVSFYNNEISEKSEIFDDQFSVERPDGSNFTLKIRSTKLEDSAMYFCASSEGQGFTSPLHFGNGTRLTVT.

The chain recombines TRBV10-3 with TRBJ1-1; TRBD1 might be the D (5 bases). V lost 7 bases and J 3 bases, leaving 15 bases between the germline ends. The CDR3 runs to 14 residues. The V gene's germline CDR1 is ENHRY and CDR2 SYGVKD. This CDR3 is CAIKGQGGHTEAFF. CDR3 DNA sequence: TGTGCCATCAAAGGGCAGGGAGGACACACTGAAGCTTTCTTT.

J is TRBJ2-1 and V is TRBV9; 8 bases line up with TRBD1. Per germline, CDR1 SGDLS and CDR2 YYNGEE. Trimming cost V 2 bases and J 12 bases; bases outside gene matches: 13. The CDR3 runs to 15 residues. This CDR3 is CASSVIPTGEVGQFF. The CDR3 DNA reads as TGTGCCAGCAGCGTTATACCGACAGGGGAGGTTGGGCAGTTCTTC.

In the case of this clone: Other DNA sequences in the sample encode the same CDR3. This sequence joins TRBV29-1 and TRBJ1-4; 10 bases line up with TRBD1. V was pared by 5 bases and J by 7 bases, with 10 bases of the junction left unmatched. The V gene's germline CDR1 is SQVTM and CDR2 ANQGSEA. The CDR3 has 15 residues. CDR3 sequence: CSVFLWWTGGEKLFF. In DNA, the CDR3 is TGCAGCGTTTTTTTATGGTGGACAGGGGGTGAAAAACTGTTTTTT.

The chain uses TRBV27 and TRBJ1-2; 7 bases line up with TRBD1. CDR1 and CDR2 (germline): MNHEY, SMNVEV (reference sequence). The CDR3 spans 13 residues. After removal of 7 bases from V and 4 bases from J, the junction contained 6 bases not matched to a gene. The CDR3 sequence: CASTTTGRYGYTF. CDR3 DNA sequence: TGTGCCAGCACAACGACAGGGCGCTATGGCTACACCTTC.

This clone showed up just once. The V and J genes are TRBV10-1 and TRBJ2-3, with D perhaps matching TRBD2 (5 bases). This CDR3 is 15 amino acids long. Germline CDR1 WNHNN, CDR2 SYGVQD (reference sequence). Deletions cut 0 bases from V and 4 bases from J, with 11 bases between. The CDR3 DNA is TGCGCCAGCAGTGAGTCGAGGGTGGTGCCAGATACGCAGTATTTT. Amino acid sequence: CASSESRVVPDTQYF.

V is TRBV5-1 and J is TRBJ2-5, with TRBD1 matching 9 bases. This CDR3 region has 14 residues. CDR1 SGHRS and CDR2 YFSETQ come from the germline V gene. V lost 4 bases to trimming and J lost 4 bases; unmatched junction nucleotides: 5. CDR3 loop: CASSPGQGRETQYF. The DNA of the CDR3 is TGCGCCAGCAGCCCGGGACAGGGAAGAGAGACCCAGTACTTC.

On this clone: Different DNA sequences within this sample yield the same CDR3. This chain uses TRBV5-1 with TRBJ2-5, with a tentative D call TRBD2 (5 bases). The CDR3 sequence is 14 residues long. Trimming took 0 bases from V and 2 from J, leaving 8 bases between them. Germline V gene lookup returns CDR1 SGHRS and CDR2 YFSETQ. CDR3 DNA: TGCGCCAGCAGCTTGGGCGGAGGACAAGAGACCCAGTACTTC. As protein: CASSLGGGQETQYF. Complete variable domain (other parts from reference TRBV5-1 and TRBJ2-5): KAGVTQTPRYLIKTRGQQVTLSCSPISGHRSVSWYQQTPGQGLQFLFEYFSETQRNKGNFPGRFSGRQFSNSRSEMNVSTLELGDSALYLCASSLGGGQETQYFGPGTRLLVL.